The sequence of this T cell receptor beta chain was determined in a study of blood T cell repertoires in COVID-19. Trimming took off 0 bases at V and 2 bases at J, with 11 bases between the two ends. CDR3 length equals 17 residues. From germline, CDR1 is LGHDT and CDR2 YNNKEL (reference sequence). Here immunoSEQ multiplex PCR was the method, and the copy in TCRdb shows in-frame clones only, minus some. Here the sample spans hundreds of thousands of clones, 85% to 90% being singletons. Residents of about two dozen US areas, aged roughly 18 to 89 years, made up the participants. Sequenced sample: PBMCs or T cells enriched from blood (not recorded which). This receptor was obtained from a man younger than 40 who had recovered from COVID-19. The chain recombines TRBV3-1 (or the pseudogene TRBV3-2) with TRBJ2-6; possible D gene TRBD1, 6 bases. The CDR3 sequence is CASSQEGGATGANVLTF. CDR3 nucleotides: TGTGCCAGCAGCCAAGAAGGGGGTGCGACTGGGGCCAACGTCCTGACTTTC.